The T cell receptor (beta chain) described here comes from a study of CD8 T cells in Susac syndrome. With random hexamers, reverse transcription was performed on about 0.5 to 1 ug of RNA. TCRdb reprocessed the immunoSEQ multiplex PCR reads with MiXCR, giving one entry per CDR3 protein. This table holds a few hundred thousand distinct CDR3 sequences, 80% to 95% found once. From blood CD8+ and CD4+ T cells, the TCR beta chain was sequenced. The J segment lost 6 bases and the V segment lost 4 bases, leaving 9 bases of the junction unmatched. This CDR3 is 15 amino acids long. Germline V lookup: CDR1 SGDLS, CDR2 YYNGEE.

The TCR comes from a human donor with multiple sclerosis. Source material: CD8+ T cells from PBMCs. This chain connects TRBV9 to TRBJ1-2, with TRBD1 matching 10 bases. CDR3 region: CASSYRPGQGNGYTF. The CDR3 DNA reads TGTGCCAGCAGCTACCGACCGGGACAGGGGAATGGCTACACCTTC. Looking up the rest from reference TRBV9 and TRBJ1-2 gives the full variable domain: DSGVTQTPKHLITATGQRVTLRCSPRSGDLSVYWYQQSLDQGLQFLIQYYNGEERAKGNILERFSAQQFPDLHSELNLSSLELGDSALYFCASSYRPGQGNGYTFGSGTRLTVV.